A selection of T cell receptor beta chains follows, all from one sample in a study of T cells in Graves' hyperthyroidism and ophthalmopathy. TCRdb re-called the multiplex PCR reads through MiXCR, storing one row per CDR3 protein. This sample has under 400,000 distinct CDR3 sequences, with around 20% found just once. Sequenced sample: blood. These receptors were obtained from a woman aged 50 to 65 with Graves' hyperthyroidism. CDR3s include the opening cysteine and the closing phenylalanine or tryptophan. The order of the fields is clone size, V gene, D gene, J gene, CDR3 DNA, CDR3 protein. D genes are given only for firm matches. Not all rows give a size; the values are once, few, many and, for expanded clones, a class.

clone size: many; V gene: TRBV18; D gene: .; J gene: TRBJ1-1; CDR3 DNA: TGTGCCAGCTCACCCACGGGTACTTCAGGGGCCTCTGAAGCTTTCTTT; CDR3 protein: CASSPTGTSGASEAFF
clone size: .; V gene: TRBV20-1; D gene: TRBD2; J gene: TRBJ2-3; CDR3 DNA: TGCAGTGTCTCAGGGACTAGCGGGAGGGCCTTGCCAGATACGCAGTATTTT; CDR3 protein: CSVSGTSGRALPDTQYF
clone size: .; V gene: TRBV19; D gene: .; J gene: TRBJ1-5; CDR3 DNA: TGTGCCAGTAGTATAGATGGGCAGGGCGGCAAGCCCCAGCATTTT; CDR3 protein: CASSIDGQGGKPQHF
clone size: many; V gene: TRBV3-1; D gene: TRBD1; J gene: TRBJ1-1; CDR3 DNA: TGTGCCAGCAGCCGACAGGGGGCGAGAACTGAAGCTTTCTTT; CDR3 protein: CASSRQGARTEAFF
clone size: many; V gene: TRBV3-1; D gene: .; J gene: TRBJ2-1; CDR3 DNA: TGTGCCAGCAGCCTAAAGTGGGATGAGCAGTTCTTC; CDR3 protein: CASSLKWDEQFF
clone size: few; V gene: TRBV27; D gene: TRBD1; J gene: TRBJ1-4; CDR3 DNA: TGTGCCAGCAGTTCGGACAGGCGAAATGAAAAACTGTTTTTT; CDR3 protein: CASSSDRRNEKLFF
clone size: many; V gene: TRBV7-9; D gene: .; J gene: TRBJ1-4; CDR3 DNA: TGTGCCAGCAGTCGACAGAATGAAAAACTGTTTTTT; CDR3 protein: CASSRQNEKLFF
clone size: .; V gene: TRBV14; D gene: .; J gene: TRBJ1-5; CDR3 DNA: TGTGCCGGCAGCCCCAGTTCGGCGACAGGAGGCCAGCCCCAGCATTTT; CDR3 protein: CAGSPSSATGGQPQHF
clone size: few; V gene: TRBV4-1; D gene: .; J gene: TRBJ1-2; CDR3 DNA: TGCGCCAGCAGCCAAGATCTCATGACAGGTGGTCGGGGCTACACCTTC; CDR3 protein: CASSQDLMTGGRGYTF
clone size: many; V gene: TRBV12-3/TRBV12-4; D gene: TRBD1; J gene: TRBJ1-4; CDR3 DNA: TGTGCCAGCAACAGGGGAAGGAATGAAAAACTGTTTTTT; CDR3 protein: CASNRGRNEKLFF
clone size: few; V gene: TRBV4-2; D gene: TRBD2; J gene: TRBJ2-7; CDR3 DNA: TGTGCCAGCAGCCAAGATCTAGCGGGCAGTCCGTACGAGCAGTACTTC; CDR3 protein: CASSQDLAGSPYEQYF
clone size: .; V gene: TRBV28; D gene: .; J gene: TRBJ2-2; CDR3 DNA: TGTACCAGCAGTTTCCTCCGGAGGGCGAGAGGCACCGGGGAGCTGTTTTTT; CDR3 protein: CTSSFLRRARGTGELFF
clone size: .; V gene: TRBV7-3; D gene: .; J gene: TRBJ2-7; CDR3 DNA: TGTGCCAGCAGCTGGTCCAGTTGTCGGGGGCAATCCTCCTACGAGCAGTACTTC; CDR3 protein: CASSWSSCRGQSSYEQYF
clone size: few; V gene: TRBV19; D gene: .; J gene: TRBJ2-1; CDR3 DNA: TGTGCCAGTAGTGCTACTAACCTCCCAGGGAATGAGCAGTTCTTC; CDR3 protein: CASSATNLPGNEQFF
clone size: many; V gene: TRBV30; D gene: .; J gene: TRBJ1-2; CDR3 DNA: TGTGCCTGGAGTGTAAGTTCGGGGGGCATCTATGGCTACACCTTC; CDR3 protein: CAWSVSSGGIYGYTF
clone size: few; V gene: TRBV7-9; D gene: .; J gene: TRBJ1-2; CDR3 DNA: TGTGCCAGCAGCGGGATAGTAAACTATGGCTACACCTTC; CDR3 protein: CASSGIVNYGYTF